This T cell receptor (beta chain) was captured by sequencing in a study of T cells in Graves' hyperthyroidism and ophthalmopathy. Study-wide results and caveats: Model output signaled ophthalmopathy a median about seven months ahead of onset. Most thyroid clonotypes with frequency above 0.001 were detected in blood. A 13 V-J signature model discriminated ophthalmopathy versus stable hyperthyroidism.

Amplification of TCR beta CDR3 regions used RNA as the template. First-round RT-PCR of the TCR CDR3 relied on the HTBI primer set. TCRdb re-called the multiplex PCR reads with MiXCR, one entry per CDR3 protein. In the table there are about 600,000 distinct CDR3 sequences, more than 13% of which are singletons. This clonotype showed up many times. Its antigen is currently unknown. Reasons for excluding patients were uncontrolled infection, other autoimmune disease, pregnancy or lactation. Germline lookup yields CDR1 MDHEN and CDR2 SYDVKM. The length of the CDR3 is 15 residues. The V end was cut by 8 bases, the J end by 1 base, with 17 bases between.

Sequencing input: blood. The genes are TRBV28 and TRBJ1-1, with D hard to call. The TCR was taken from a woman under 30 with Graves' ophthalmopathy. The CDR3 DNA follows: TGTGCCAGCGCCACCATGGCAGAAGGGAACACTGAAGCTTTCTTT. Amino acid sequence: CASATMAEGNTEAFF.